The clone carrying this T cell receptor beta chain was counted at least ten times. Its antigen remains unknown. Germline CDR1 and CDR2: DFQATT and SNEGSKA (reference sequence). Deletions cut 3 bases from V and 7 bases from J, with 10 bases between. This CDR3 contains 12 residues. These data are taken from a study of blood T cells in healthy people across ages. Whole-study context: Template switching captured about one barcoded beta molecule per two T cells.

Findings and limits, study-wide: Samples with more naive T cells showed higher observed beta diversity.

The total RNA that was extracted per sample amounted to at least 5.5 micrograms. For the second PCR, which ran for roughly 7 to 11 cycles, a sample-barcoded 5' primer and a J-beta primer mix were used. Tags on each cDNA molecule came from a template-switch adaptor with 12 random nucleotides. Each CDR3 protein is one row after TCRdb ran MiXCR on the 5' RACE reads. This table holds 1.5 million to 2 million distinct CDR3 sequences, approximately 28% found once. This clonotype was sampled from a woman aged 25 to 39 in good health. The chain uses TRBV20-1 and TRBJ2-1; TRBD1 might be the D (6 bases). The sequenced material came from blood. The CDR3 DNA follows: TGCAGTGCTAGTGTAACAGGGAATGAGCAGTTCTTC. This codes for CSASVTGNEQFF.